This T cell receptor (beta chain) was sequenced in a study of T-cell memory formation after mild COVID-19 (dated by TCRdb to about 2021). A note on the overall study: Most TCR sequence clusters were specific to one of the two donors. In two donors, T-cell clones that expanded and contracted after mild COVID-19 were followed by sequencing TCRalpha and TCRbeta repertoires longitudinally. The cohort was made up of two young adult volunteers, one female and one male, who were previously healthy.

Reading from cysteine to phenylalanine, the CDR3 counts 12 amino acids. Only the CDR3 portion is preserved as DNA: 36 bases, with reading frame beginning at the first base. Looking up the germline V gene yields CDR1 SGHRS and CDR2 YFSETQ. The germline ends are 7 bases apart after V is trimmed by 5 bases and J by 5 bases. The research as a whole found: Only a couple of mild cases were covered in the study, and larger cohorts including severe cases with pre-infection samples were considered necessary. The detection of some responding clones in pre-infection memory suggests that pre-existing cross-reactive memory T cells joined the SARS-CoV-2 response. From day 15 to 85, contracting clones showed balanced CD4/CD8 phenotypes, whereas a second wave of clones that expanded from day 15 to 37 leaned towards CD4+. Contracting CD4+ clones were found mainly in CM and EM memory subsets, while CD8+ clones were enriched in EMRA. Whether the second-wave clones peaking on day 37 were SARS-CoV-2 specific was not confirmed.

Ficoll-Paque density gradient centrifugation was the method used to isolate PBMCs. This clonotype was recorded many times. Which antigen it targets is not known. Base qualities are missing; no much larger clone stands one base away. Sequencing took place on an Illumina NovaSeq 6000. TCRalpha and TCRbeta cDNA libraries were constructed by 5'RACE with constant-segment primers, with sample barcodes and unique molecular identifiers being introduced. Trizol reagent was used to extract RNA from every sample. Amplification of the libraries took two PCR steps, and the second step added a second sample barcode plus Illumina TruSeq adapters. Sequencing of libraries was performed on an Illumina NovaSeq with 2 x 150 bp paired-end reads. The authors' pipeline ran thus. Reads were demultiplexed and collapsed into UMI-guided consensus sequences with migec v1.2.7. Using mixcr v2.1.11, UMI consensuses were aligned to TRA and TRB V and J templates and then assembled into clonotypes. A clonotype was counted as expanded or contracted only if both edgeR and NoisET called the change significant, with noise models trained on biological replicates. For edgeR calls, the thresholds were a false discovery rate-adjusted p below 0.01 and a log2 fold-change of 1. PCA with hierarchical clustering of max-normalized trajectories of the 1000 most abundant clonotypes was used as exploratory dynamics analysis. Separately sequenced CD4+ and CD8+ repertoires were used to assign the CD4 or CD8 phenotype of responding clones. TCRdb reran the public reads through fastp at Q25 and MiXCR, keeping productive beta chains. Identical CDR3 proteins give one entry, which carries the most common genes and DNA. It is TCRdb's table, rather than the study itself, that gives the V and J calls and clone size. This sample comprises 550,000 to 600,000 distinct CDR3 sequences, approximately 15% of them detected only once. The ten largest clonotypes hold roughly 7.7% of the sample.

This sequence was found in an adult woman who had mild COVID-19 (a few samples of this study predate the infection). The sample titles of this study are shuffled in the database, so cell type and time point are left out; the donor was told from shared clones. Sequenced material: PBMCs or a T cell subset sorted from them (not recorded which). Rearrangement joined TRBV5-1 to TRBJ2-2; no confident D gene assignment can be made. The encoded CDR3 is CASRYDTGELFF. The DNA sequence is TGCGCCAGCAGATACGATACCGGGGAGCTGTTTTTT.